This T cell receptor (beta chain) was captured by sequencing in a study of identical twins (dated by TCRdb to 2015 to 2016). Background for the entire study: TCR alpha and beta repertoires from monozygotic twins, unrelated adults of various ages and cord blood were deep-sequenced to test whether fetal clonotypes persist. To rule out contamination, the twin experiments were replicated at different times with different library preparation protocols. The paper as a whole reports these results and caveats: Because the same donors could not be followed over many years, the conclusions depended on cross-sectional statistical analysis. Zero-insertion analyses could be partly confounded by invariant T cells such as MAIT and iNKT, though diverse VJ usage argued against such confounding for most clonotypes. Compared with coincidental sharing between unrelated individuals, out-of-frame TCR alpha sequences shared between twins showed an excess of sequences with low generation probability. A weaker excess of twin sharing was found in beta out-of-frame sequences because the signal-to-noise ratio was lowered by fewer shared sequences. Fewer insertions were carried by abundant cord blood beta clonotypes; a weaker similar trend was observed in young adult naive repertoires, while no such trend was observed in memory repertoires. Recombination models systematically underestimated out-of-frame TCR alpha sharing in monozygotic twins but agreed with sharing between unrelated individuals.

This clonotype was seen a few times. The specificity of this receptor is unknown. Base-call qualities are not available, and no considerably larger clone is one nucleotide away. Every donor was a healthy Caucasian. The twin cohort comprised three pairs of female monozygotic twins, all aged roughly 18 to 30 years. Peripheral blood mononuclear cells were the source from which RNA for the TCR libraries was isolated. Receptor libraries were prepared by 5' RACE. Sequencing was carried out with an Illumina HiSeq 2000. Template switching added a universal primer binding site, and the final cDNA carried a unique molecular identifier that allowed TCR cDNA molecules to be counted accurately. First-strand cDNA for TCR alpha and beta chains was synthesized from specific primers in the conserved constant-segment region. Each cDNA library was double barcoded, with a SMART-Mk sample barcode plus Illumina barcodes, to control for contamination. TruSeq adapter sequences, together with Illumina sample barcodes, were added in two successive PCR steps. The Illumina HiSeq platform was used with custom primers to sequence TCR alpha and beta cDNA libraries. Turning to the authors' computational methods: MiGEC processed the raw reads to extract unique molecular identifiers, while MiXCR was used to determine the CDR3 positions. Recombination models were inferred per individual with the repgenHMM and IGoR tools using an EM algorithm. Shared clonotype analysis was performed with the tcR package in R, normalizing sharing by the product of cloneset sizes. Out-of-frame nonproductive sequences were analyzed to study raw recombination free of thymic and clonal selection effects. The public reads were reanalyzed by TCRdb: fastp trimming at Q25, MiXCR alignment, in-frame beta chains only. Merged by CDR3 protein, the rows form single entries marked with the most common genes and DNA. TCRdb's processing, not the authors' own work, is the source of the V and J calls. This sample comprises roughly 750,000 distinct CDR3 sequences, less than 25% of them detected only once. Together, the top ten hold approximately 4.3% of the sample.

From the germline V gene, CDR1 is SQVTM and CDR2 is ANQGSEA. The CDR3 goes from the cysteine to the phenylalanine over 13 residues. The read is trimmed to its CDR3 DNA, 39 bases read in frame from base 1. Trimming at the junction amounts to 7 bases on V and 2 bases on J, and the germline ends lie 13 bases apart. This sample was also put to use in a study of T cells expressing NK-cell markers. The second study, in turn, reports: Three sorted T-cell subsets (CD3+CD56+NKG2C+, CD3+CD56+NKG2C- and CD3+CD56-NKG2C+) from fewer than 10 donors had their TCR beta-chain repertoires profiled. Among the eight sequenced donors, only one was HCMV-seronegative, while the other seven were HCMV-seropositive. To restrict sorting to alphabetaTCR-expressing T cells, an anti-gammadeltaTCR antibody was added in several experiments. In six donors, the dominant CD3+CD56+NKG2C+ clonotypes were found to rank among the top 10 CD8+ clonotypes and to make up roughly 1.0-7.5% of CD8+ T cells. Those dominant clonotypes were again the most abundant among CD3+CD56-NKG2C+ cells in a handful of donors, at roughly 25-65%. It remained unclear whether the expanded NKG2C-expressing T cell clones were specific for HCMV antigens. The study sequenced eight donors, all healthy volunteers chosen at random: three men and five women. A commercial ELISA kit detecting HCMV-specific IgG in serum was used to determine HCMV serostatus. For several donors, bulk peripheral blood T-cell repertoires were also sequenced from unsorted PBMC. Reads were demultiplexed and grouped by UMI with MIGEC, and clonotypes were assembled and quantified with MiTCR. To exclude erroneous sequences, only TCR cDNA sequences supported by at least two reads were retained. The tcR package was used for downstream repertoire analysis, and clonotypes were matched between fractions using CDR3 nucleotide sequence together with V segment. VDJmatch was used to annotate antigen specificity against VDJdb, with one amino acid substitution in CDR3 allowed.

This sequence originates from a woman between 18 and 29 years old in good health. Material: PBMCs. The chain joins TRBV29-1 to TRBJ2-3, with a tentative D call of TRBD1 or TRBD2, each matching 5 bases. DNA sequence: TGCAGCGCAGTAGATGGGACCACAGATACGCAGTATTTT. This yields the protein CSAVDGTTDTQYF.